Listed below are T cell receptor beta chains from one sample, sequenced in a study of blood T cell repertoires in COVID-19. TCRdb's table, derived via immunoSEQ multiplex PCR, lists solely in-frame clones and lacks some. This repertoire shows some 240,000 clones, roughly nine tenths found once; its top ten account for 4% to 5%. The sequenced sample was peripheral blood. The receptor source for this set is a woman aged 35 to 49 who had recovered from COVID-19. Both conserved end residues are part of each CDR3. The order of the fields is CDR3 protein, CDR3 DNA, D gene, V gene, J gene, clone size. A D gene is named only where the DNA matches it firmly. Rows may omit the clone size; those that give it use once, few, many or a size class.

CASSSTSIYNEQFF	TGTGCCAGCAGCTCTACTAGCATCTACAATGAGCAGTTCTTC	NA	TRBV11-3	TRBJ2-1	NA
CASNQLRGNTGELFF	TGCGCCAGCAATCAGTTAAGGGGCAACACCGGGGAGCTGTTTTTT	NA	TRBV5-1	TRBJ2-2	NA
CASSLPGLGENEQFF	TGTGCCAGCAGCCTACCGGGACTAGGTGAGAATGAGCAGTTCTTC	TRBD2	TRBV3-1/TRBV3-2	TRBJ2-1	once
CASSGPPVGNTEAFF	TGTGCCAGCAGTGGCCCCCCCGTCGGGAACACTGAAGCTTTCTTT	NA	TRBV6-4	TRBJ1-1	NA
CASSLRGDTQYF	TGTGCCAGCAGTTTAAGGGGTGATACGCAGTATTTT	NA	TRBV12-3/TRBV12-4	TRBJ2-3	NA
CASSSDNEQFF	TGTGCCAGCTCGTCCGACAATGAGCAGTTCTTC	NA	TRBV6-5	TRBJ2-1	NA
CASSFRTGAGEAFF	TGTGCCAGCAGCTTTAGGACAGGGGCAGGTGAAGCTTTCTTT	TRBD1	TRBV7-9	TRBJ1-1	NA
CASSSGNIQYF	TGTGCCAGCAGCTCGGGGAACATTCAGTACTTC	NA	TRBV12-3/TRBV12-4	TRBJ2-4	NA
CASSLGVSGPGELFF	TGTGCCAGCAGCTTGGGAGTATCTGGGCCCGGGGAGCTGTTTTTT	NA	TRBV5-6	TRBJ2-2	NA
CAWRGTGTSPLHF	TGTGCCTGGAGGGGGACAGGGACTTCACCCCTCCACTTT	TRBD1	TRBV30	TRBJ1-6	NA
CATTGTARSPLHF	TGTGCCACCACGGGGACAGCGCGATCACCCCTCCACTTT	TRBD1	TRBV28	TRBJ1-6	few
CAISAQSNTGELFF	TGTGCCATCTCAGCGCAATCGAACACCGGGGAGCTGTTTTTT	NA	TRBV10-3	TRBJ2-2	NA
CASSGLGDYGYTF	TGTGCCAGCAGTGGGCTTGGAGACTATGGCTACACCTTC	NA	TRBV2	TRBJ1-2	NA
CASSLAETDTQYF	TGTGCCAGCAGCCTCGCAGAAACAGATACGCAGTATTTT	NA	TRBV3-1/TRBV3-2	TRBJ2-3	NA
CASSRRTASTGELFF	TGTGCCAGCAGTAGAAGGACAGCTAGTACCGGGGAGCTGTTTTTT	NA	TRBV28	TRBJ2-2	once
CASSYSPGSNYNEQFF	TGTGCCAGCAGTTACTCACCCGGGTCTAACTACAATGAGCAGTTCTTC	NA	TRBV6-5	TRBJ2-1	NA
CASTPGQGGPDTQYF	TGTGCCAGCACCCCGGGGCAGGGAGGTCCAGATACGCAGTATTTT	NA	TRBV27	TRBJ2-3	NA
CASSPWTVPSQFF	TGTGCCAGCAGCCCATGGACAGTTCCCTCGCAGTTCTTC	NA	TRBV28	TRBJ2-1	NA
CASSSTEDNEQFF	TGTGCCAGCAGTTCGACAGAAGACAATGAGCAGTTCTTC	NA	TRBV27	TRBJ2-1	NA
CASSLAGESEAFF	TGCGCCAGCAGCTTGGCCGGAGAAAGTGAAGCTTTCTTT	NA	TRBV5-1	TRBJ1-1	NA
CASSLASMTGELFF	TGTGCCAGCAGCTTGGCCTCTATGACCGGGGAGCTGTTTTTT	NA	TRBV5-4	TRBJ2-2	NA
CASTGGWGNQPQHF	TGTGCCAGCACGGGGGGATGGGGCAATCAGCCCCAGCATTTT	NA	TRBV28	TRBJ1-5	NA
CASKGPFNQAQHF	TGTGCCAGCAAGGGGCCCTTTAATCAGGCCCAGCATTTT	NA	TRBV2	TRBJ1-5	NA
CASSIGTPPSRAFF	TGTGCCAGCAGCATCGGGACTCCACCCTCGCGAGCTTTCTTT	NA	TRBV11-2	TRBJ1-1	NA
CASSLVGRGQGSYNEQFF	TGTGCCAGCAGCTTAGTGGGCAGGGGACAGGGCTCCTACAATGAGCAGTTCTTC	TRBD1	TRBV7-2	TRBJ2-1	NA
CASRKTGGREPQHF	TGTGCCAGCAGAAAGACAGGGGGCCGGGAGCCCCAGCATTTT	TRBD1	TRBV6-5	TRBJ1-5	once
CASSLVGQPYNEQFF	TGTGCCAGCAGCTTAGTTGGACAGCCCTACAATGAGCAGTTCTTC	NA	TRBV7-2	TRBJ2-1	NA
CASSLKPTDTQYF	TGTGCCAGCAGCTTGAAGCCGACAGATACGCAGTATTTT	NA	TRBV5-6	TRBJ2-3	NA
CSVRDRVWETQYF	TGCAGCGTAAGGGACAGGGTCTGGGAGACCCAGTACTTC	TRBD1	TRBV29-1	TRBJ2-5	NA
CATGLAGNQGQFF	TGCGCCACCGGACTAGCGGGAAATCAGGGGCAGTTCTTC	TRBD2	TRBV10-2	TRBJ2-1	NA
CASSKNLYDRGGYTF	TGTGCCAGCAGCAAAAACCTCTACGACAGGGGTGGCTACACCTTC	TRBD1	TRBV7-9	TRBJ1-2	few
CASSFEEADTQYF	TGCGCCAGCAGCTTTGAGGAGGCAGATACGCAGTATTTT	NA	TRBV5-1	TRBJ2-3	few
CASTLSPWQNTIYF	TGTGCCAGTACCCTTAGCCCATGGCAAAACACCATATATTTT	NA	TRBV19	TRBJ1-3	NA
CASSLQENEQYF	TGTGCCAGCTCATTACAGGAGAACGAGCAGTACTTC	NA	TRBV18	TRBJ2-7	NA
CASSPGLAGGGEQFF	TGTGCCAGTAGCCCGGGGCTAGCGGGGGGAGGTGAGCAGTTCTTC	TRBD2	TRBV19	TRBJ2-1	NA
CASSFDQGYYGYTF	TGTGCCAGCAGTTTTGATCAGGGTTACTATGGCTACACCTTC	NA	TRBV28	TRBJ1-2	NA
CASSPGTGVTDTQYF	TGTGCCAGCAGCCCCGGGACAGGGGTCACAGATACGCAGTATTTT	TRBD1	TRBV6-2/TRBV6-3	TRBJ2-3	NA
CASSNPGQKNTEAFF	TGTGCCAGCAGCAACCCGGGACAGAAGAACACTGAAGCTTTCTTT	NA	TRBV21-1	TRBJ1-1	NA
CASSHRVGSVDGYTF	TGTGCCAGCAGCCACAGGGTAGGGTCAGTCGACGGCTACACCTTC	NA	TRBV6-5	TRBJ1-2	NA
CASSPAGAVSYNEQFF	TGTGCCAGCAGCCCGGCGGGCGCTGTATCCTACAATGAGCAGTTCTTC	NA	TRBV5-6	TRBJ2-1	NA
CAWSNPSVSNYGYTF	TGTGCCTGGAGTAATCCCTCCGTTTCTAACTATGGCTACACCTTC	NA	TRBV30	TRBJ1-2	NA
CASSSLGTGGRYGYTF	TGTGCCAGCAGTTCCCTCGGGACAGGGGGTCGGTATGGCTACACCTTC	TRBD1	TRBV5-4	TRBJ1-2	NA
CASSGGGRNEQYF	TGTGCCAGCAGCGGGGGCGGAAGGAACGAGCAGTACTTC	NA	TRBV9	TRBJ2-7	NA
CASSFPGNTGELFF	TGTGCCAGCAGCTTTCCAGGGAACACCGGGGAGCTGTTTTTT	NA	TRBV11-2	TRBJ2-2	NA
CASSSQGRGANTEAFF	TGCGCCAGCAGCTCACAGGGAAGAGGGGCGAACACTGAAGCTTTCTTT	NA	TRBV5-1	TRBJ1-1	few